This passage covers 17 T cell receptor beta chains from one sample sequenced in a study of PD-L1 blockade in urothelial cancer (dated by TCRdb to the late 2010s). The time point label on this specimen signifies: pretreatment peripheral blood. The library relied on the immunoSEQ multiplex PCR assay. TCRdb took this table from immuneACCESS and kept in-frame rearrangements with V and J called. Such tables lack part of the clones; where checked against another copy, unresolved V genes explain under half of the gap, and the rest is unexplained. The sample data list roughly 100,000 clones, and around 89% of these were observed just once. Of the sample, about 1% is held by the ten largest clones. This specimen was PBMCs, taken around atezolizumab (anti-PD-L1) treatment. These receptors were obtained from an elderly woman with urothelial cancer.

This rearrangement joins TRBV28 to TRBJ1-5, with 7 bases identical to TRBD1. The CDR3 has 12 residues. CDR1 and CDR2 from the germline V gene are MDHEN and SYDVKM. Losses at the gene ends were 10 bases for V and 7 bases for J; bases not matched to a gene: 7. The CDR3 bases are TGTGCCATTACGGGACAGAGCCAGCCCCAGCATTTT. Amino acids: CAITGQSQPQHF.

The V and J genes are TRBV9 and TRBJ1-2, with D possibly being TRBD1 (5 bases). Trimming took 4 bases from V and 4 from J, leaving 11 bases between them. Germline assignment: CDR1 SGDLS and CDR2 YYNGEE. The CDR3 consists of 13 residues. The chain's CDR3 is CASSPQQGYGYTF. CDR3 in DNA: TGTGCCAGCAGCCCTCAGCAGGGCTATGGCTACACCTTC. Combining the CDR3 with reference TRBV9 and TRBJ1-2 gives the whole variable domain DSGVTQTPKHLITATGQRVTLRCSPRSGDLSVYWYQQSLDQGLQFLIQYYNGEERAKGNILERFSAQQFPDLHSELNLSSLELGDSALYFCASSPQQGYGYTFGSGTRLTVV.

The rearrangement joins TRBV29-1 to TRBJ1-4; the D gene is possibly TRBD1 (5 bases). V gave up 6 bases and J gave up 4 bases, with 12 bases separating them. This CDR3 comprises 13 residues. CDR1 SQVTM and CDR2 ANQGSEA come from the germline V gene. The CDR3 nucleotides read TGCAGCGTGCCCAGGGAGGGTAATGAAAAACTGTTTTTT. Protein: CSVPREGNEKLFF.

This clone was found once. J is TRBJ2-3 and V is TRBV18, with 9 nucleotides matching TRBD2. CDR1 is KGHSH, CDR2 LQKENI, per germline. Trimming cost V 1 base and J 2 bases; bases outside gene matches: 10. The length of the CDR3 is 18 residues. The CDR3 DNA sequence: TGTGCCAGCTCACCACTCGTAGCGGGAGCGGACAACACAGATACGCAGTATTTT. Translated: CASSPLVAGADNTDTQYF.

The V and J genes are TRBV12-2 and TRBJ1-2; the DNA was not used to check the table's D call, TRBD1. TRBV12-2 is a recognized pseudogene. This CDR3 contains 20 residues. The CDR3 nucleotides are TGTGCAAGTCGCTTAAAAGGGGCTCGGCGAGACCCTCGCTTGACCTATGGCTACACCTTC. Its protein is CASRLKGARRDPRLTYGYTF.

J is TRBJ1-2 and V is TRBV18; 8 nucleotides match TRBD1. This CDR3 is 17 amino acids long. V trimming: 3 bases; J trimming: 8 bases; junction bases outside the gene matches: 17. Looked up from germline, CDR1 is KGHSH and CDR2 is LQKENI. The chain's CDR3 is CASSPTFGTGGDYGYTF. CDR3 sequence (DNA): TGTGCCAGCTCACCGACTTTTGGTACAGGGGGTGATTACGGCTACACCTTC. The complete variable domain, with remaining parts taken from reference TRBV18 and TRBJ1-2, reads NAGVMQNPRHLVRRRGQEARLRCSPMKGHSHVYWYRQLPEEGLKFMVYLQKENIIDESGMPKERFSAEFPKEGPSILRIQQVVRGDSAAYFCASSPTFGTGGDYGYTFGSGTRLTVV.

The chain uses TRBV28 and TRBJ2-3; 9 nucleotides agree with TRBD2. With 3 bases clipped from V and 9 bases from J, the junction kept 13 bases outside the gene matches. Germline-derived CDR1 and CDR2 are MDHEN and SYDVKM. The CDR3 loop spans 16 amino acids. The CDR3 DNA follows: TGTGCCAGCAGTTTCCGTAGCGGGGGCCCAACATTGACGCAGTATTTT. Residues: CASSFRSGGPTLTQYF.

The chain has TRBV5-4 and TRBJ2-7, with 9 bases aligning to TRBD1. Germline loops: CDR1 SGHNT, CDR2 YYREEE (reference sequence). The V segment lost 4 bases and the J segment 5 bases; nucleotides outside the gene matches: 7. CDR3 length: 14 amino acids. In DNA, the CDR3 is TGTGCCAGCAGCCCATGGACAGGGGCCCACGAGCAGTACTTC. It is translated as CASSPWTGAHEQYF.

V is TRBV20-1 and J is TRBJ2-1, with D uncertain. The ends were cut back, 5 bases at V and 12 bases at J, with 14 bases in the middle. Germline V lookup: CDR1 DFQATT, CDR2 SNEGSKA (reference sequence). The CDR3 consists of 11 residues. The CDR3 spells CSALPLSRQFF. The CDR3 coding sequence is TGCAGTGCTCTCCCCTTATCCCGGCAGTTCTTC.

This rearrangement joins TRBV7-8 to TRBJ2-3; 11 bases line up with TRBD2. CDR3 length: 18 residues. Trimming removed 1 base from V and 4 bases from J; junction bases left unmatched: 10. From germline, CDR1 is SGHVS and CDR2 FQNEAQ. In nucleotides, the CDR3 is TGTGCCAGCAGCTTAGGGGTAATTAGCGGGAGGGCCCCAGATACGCAGTATTTT. It yields the protein CASSLGVISGRAPDTQYF.

This clone appeared once. V gene TRBV5-1 combines with J gene TRBJ1-2, with D maybe TRBD1 (5 bases). The CDR3 covers 13 residues. The V end lost 5 bases, the J end lost 7 bases, and 15 bases lay between the germline ends. Per the germline V gene, CDR1 is SGHRS and CDR2 is YFSETQ. This chain's CDR3 is CASSGRDGFGYTF. The CDR3 nucleotides read TGCGCCAGCAGTGGCAGGGATGGTTTTGGCTACACCTTC.

This clone came up a few times. The chain combines TRBV6-5 with TRBJ1-1; D perhaps matches TRBD1 (5 bases). Germline loops: CDR1 MNHEY, CDR2 SVGAGI. Trimming shortened V by 5 bases and J by 4 bases, and 17 bases separated the two germline ends. The CDR3 totals 15 residues. The CDR3 region is CASSPRGVQGTEAFF. DNA for the CDR3: TGTGCCAGCAGTCCCCGTGGGGTCCAGGGCACTGAAGCTTTCTTT.

The rearrangement uses TRBV5-4 and TRBJ2-6; perhaps TRBD2 as D (5 bases). The germline V gene has CDR1 SGHNT and CDR2 YYREEE (reference sequence). V was shortened by 1 base and J by 2 bases, with 13 bases between the two germline ends. The CDR3 is 17 residues long. The CDR3 DNA sequence: TGTGCCAGCAGCTTGTACGGGGAATTGACTGGGGCCAACGTCCTGACTTTC. It translates to CASSLYGELTGANVLTF. Full variable domain (remainder filled in from reference TRBV5-4 and TRBJ2-6): ETGVTQSPTHLIKTRGQQVTLRCSSQSGHNTVSWYQQALGQGPQFIFQYYREEENGRGNFPPRFSGLQFPNYSSELNVNALELDDSALYLCASSLYGELTGANVLTFGAGSRLTVL.

This clone appeared a few times. The V and J genes are TRBV30 and TRBJ2-5; 8 bases are a match to TRBD2. The length of the CDR3 is 13 residues. CDR1 GTSNPN and CDR2 SVGIG come from the germline V gene (reference sequence). V trimming: 0 bases; J trimming: 9 bases; junction bases outside the gene matches: 6. Written as DNA, the CDR3 is TGTGCCTGGAGTGTAGCCCGGGAGGGGGCCCAGTACTTC. Amino acids: CAWSVAREGAQYF.

The chain's CDR3 is CASSQESSGGAYEQYF. CDR3 bases: TGCGCCAGCAGCCAAGAGTCTAGCGGGGGTGCCTACGAGCAGTACTTC. The J gene is TRBJ2-7, the V gene TRBV4-1, with 10 bases that match TRBD2. Germline V lookup: CDR1 MGHRA, CDR2 YSYEKL. V lost 0 bases to trimming and J lost 2 bases; unmatched junction nucleotides: 4. This CDR3 has 16 amino acids.

The chain combines TRBV5-6 with TRBJ2-2, with TRBD1 matching 7 bases. The CDR3 runs 16 residues. CDR1 is SGHDT and CDR2 is YYEEEE in the germline V gene. The V and J ends lost 0 bases and 0 bases, in that order; junction bases with no gene match: 2. The chain's CDR3 is CASSLAGTANTGELFF. As DNA, the CDR3 is TGTGCCAGCAGCTTGGCCGGGACAGCGAACACCGGGGAGCTGTTTTTT. Combining the CDR3 with reference TRBV5-6 and TRBJ2-2 gives the whole variable domain DAGVTQSPTHLIKTRGQQVTLRCSPKSGHDTVSWYQQALGQGPQFIFQYYEEEERQRGNFPDRFSGHQFPNYSSELNVNALLLGDSALYLCASSLAGTANTGELFFGEGSRLTVL.

This clone was found once. The V call is TRBV7-8, the J call TRBJ2-7; 8 nucleotides line up with TRBD2. Germline V gene data show CDR1 as SGHVS and CDR2 as FQNEAQ. This CDR3 is built from 16 residues. V shed 1 base, J shed 0 bases, and the junction held 5 bases outside the gene matches. The CDR3 spells CASSLGAGGGSYEQYF. CDR3 DNA sequence: TGTGCCAGCAGCTTAGGTGCGGGAGGAGGCTCCTACGAGCAGTACTTC.